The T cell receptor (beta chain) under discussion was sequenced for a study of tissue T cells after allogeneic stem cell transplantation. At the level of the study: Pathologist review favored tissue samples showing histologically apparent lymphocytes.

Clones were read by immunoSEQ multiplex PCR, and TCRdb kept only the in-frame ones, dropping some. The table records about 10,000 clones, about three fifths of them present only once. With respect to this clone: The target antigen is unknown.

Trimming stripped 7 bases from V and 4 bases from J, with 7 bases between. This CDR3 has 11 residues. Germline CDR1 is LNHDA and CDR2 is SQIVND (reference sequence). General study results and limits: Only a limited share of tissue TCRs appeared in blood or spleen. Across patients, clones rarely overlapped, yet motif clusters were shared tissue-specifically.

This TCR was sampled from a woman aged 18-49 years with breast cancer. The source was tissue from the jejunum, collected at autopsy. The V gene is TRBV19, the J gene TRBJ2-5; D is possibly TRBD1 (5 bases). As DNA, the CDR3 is TGTGCCAGTAAAGGGGCAGAGACCCAGTACTTC. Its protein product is CASKGAETQYF.